Shown below are 9 T cell receptor beta chains from a single sample sequenced in a study of T cell clonotyping in hematopoietic cell transplantation. The protocol was immunoSEQ multiplex PCR, while the TCRdb copy is restricted to in-frame clones and leaves out a portion. The repertoire holds 15,000 to 20,000 clones, with approximately 80% as singletons. Time point denoted: recipient sample about 28 days before transplant, after cytoreduction. Sequencing was performed on peripheral blood mononuclear cells, taken before stem cell transplant. These receptors were taken from a man between 60 and 75 years old with acute myeloid leukemia. Some clones in this sample may be carry-over from other donors' samples.

The chain has TRBV20-1 and TRBJ2-7; no definite D call. CDR3 length: 11 amino acids. Trimming cost V 4 bases and J 3 bases, with 7 bases left between them. Germline V CDR1 and CDR2: DFQATT, SNEGSKA (reference sequence). The CDR3 nucleotides read TGCAGTGCTAAGATTGACTACGAGCAGTACTTC. Encoded protein: CSAKIDYEQYF.

This chain uses TRBV2 with TRBJ2-5, with D possibly matching TRBD1 (5 bases). Germline assignment: CDR1 SNHLY and CDR2 FYNNEI. The CDR3 is made up of 16 amino acids. Trimming removed 5 bases from V and 5 bases from J, with 21 bases in between. The CDR3 loop reads CASSRQRYLSRETQYF. For the CDR3, the DNA is TGTGCCAGCAGTAGACAGCGTTACCTTTCCCGGGAGACCCAGTACTTC. The full variable domain, its missing parts supplied by reference TRBV2 and TRBJ2-5, is EPEVTQTPSHQVTQMGQEVILRCVPISNHLYFYWYRQILGQKVEFLVSFYNNEISEKSEIFDDQFSVERPDGSNFTLKIRSTKLEDSAMYFCASSRQRYLSRETQYFGPGTRLLVL.

The chain has TRBV6-5 and TRBJ1-5, with 8 nucleotides matching TRBD1. V shed 8 bases, J shed 2 bases, and the junction held 8 bases outside the gene matches. CDR1 is MNHEY and CDR2 is SVGAGI in the germline V gene. The CDR3 has 15 amino acids. The CDR3 coding sequence is TGTGCCAGCGCAGGGGGCGAGGCGGGCAATCAGCCCCAGCATTTT. Translation gives CASAGGEAGNQPQHF.

The gene calls are TRBV7-8 and TRBJ1-2; D might be TRBD1 (5 bases). The V and J ends lost 2 bases and 10 bases respectively, with 11 bases between them. Germline V gives CDR1 SGHVS, CDR2 FQNEAQ. This CDR3 is 12 amino acids long. In nucleotides, the CDR3 is TGTGCCAGCAGCTTACAGGGAGGGTTCTACACCTTC. As protein: CASSLQGGFYTF.

The chain couples TRBV25-1 to TRBJ2-4, with D possibly TRBD2 on 7 matching bases. Trimming pared 3 bases from V and 9 bases from J, leaving 18 bases between. Looked up from germline, CDR1 is MGHDK and CDR2 is SYGVNS. The CDR3 is made up of 15 amino acids. Here the CDR3 reads CASSDREGGGRIQYF. The CDR3 DNA reads as TGTGCCAGCAGTGACCGCGAGGGGGGGGGTCGCATTCAGTACTTC.

This clone was picked up one time. V gene TRBV11-2 combines with J gene TRBJ2-5; 8 nucleotides align to TRBD2. V trimming: 5 bases; J trimming: 4 bases; junction bases outside the gene matches: 3. This CDR3 comprises 13 residues. The germline gives CDR1 SGHAT, CDR2 FQNNGV. The DNA of the CDR3 is TGTGCCAGCAGCCCCAGCGGGGGAGAGACCCAGTACTTC. Residues: CASSPSGGETQYF.

The chain carries TRBV5-1 and TRBJ1-2, with 9 bases lining up with TRBD1. Germline-derived CDR1 and CDR2 are SGHRS and YFSETQ. The CDR3 is 17 residues long. The V and J ends lost 4 bases and 0 bases, in that order; junction bases with no gene match: 10. DNA for the CDR3: TGCGCCAGCAGCGTTCCCGGGACAGGGACGACTAACTATGGCTACACCTTC. This gives the protein CASSVPGTGTTNYGYTF.

This clone was observed a single time. This rearrangement joins TRBV5-6 to TRBJ1-1; D call uncertain. The germline V gene encodes CDR1 SGHDT and CDR2 YYEEEE. V lost 3 bases to trimming and J lost 1 base, with 4 bases between them. CDR3 length: 12 residues. The CDR3 reads CASSSRNTEAFF. In DNA, the CDR3 is TGTGCCAGCAGCTCGCGGAACACTGAAGCTTTCTTT.

V is TRBV14 and J is TRBJ1-1; 9 bases agree with TRBD1. This CDR3 spans 15 amino acids. The trim removed 3 bases at V and 2 bases at J, leaving 4 bases unmatched. Looked up from germline, CDR1 is SGHDN and CDR2 is FVKESK. The CDR3 DNA reads as TGTGCCAGCAGCCATTCGGGACAGGGCAACACTGAAGCTTTCTTT. Protein product: CASSHSGQGNTEAFF.